The T cell receptor (beta chain) under discussion was sequenced for a study of shared clonotypes between healthy human individuals. CDR1 SGHTA and CDR2 FQGTGA come from the germline V gene. The CDR3 length is 14 residues. Trimming stripped 2 bases from V and 4 bases from J, with 11 bases between. For every subset, genomic DNA was evenly distributed across several immunoSEQ plates. Libraries were prepared by immunoSEQ multiplex PCR; TCRdb keeps only in-frame clonotypes and omits some of them. The sample has some 690,000 clones, around 90% seen once. The source of this sequence is a man aged 18 to 30 in good health. Some clones in this sample may be carry-over from other donors' samples. The material sequenced was memory CD8+ T cells from PBMCs. Documented subset: CD45RO+ cells pooled with CCR7-negative TemRA cells. The chain joins TRBV7-3 to TRBJ1-2; D is unclear. CDR3 protein: CASSLSTALYGYTF. The CDR3 DNA reads TGTGCCAGCAGCTTATCAACAGCGCTCTATGGCTACACCTTC.